The subject of this entry is one T cell receptor (beta chain). As yet, its antigen is unknown. Brentuximab vedotin exposure varied among the patients, all of whom had relapsed after autologous stem cell transplantation. Sequencing was performed with immunoSEQ multiplex PCR; in TCRdb, only in-frame clones are kept and a portion is missing. The table has about 37,000 clones, over 65% seen once. Trimming removed 5 bases from V and 6 bases from J, with 13 bases in between. The CDR3 loop spans 13 amino acids. Germline lookup yields CDR1 SGHVS and CDR2 FNYEAQ. The data were taken from a study of PD-1 blockade in classical Hodgkin lymphoma. Findings and caveats of the study: Newly diagnosed patients were said to have less baseline TCR diversity than healthy donors did.

This TCR was sampled from a human donor with classical Hodgkin lymphoma. This specimen consisted of peripheral blood mononuclear cells (PBMCs), obtained before the second cycle of nivolumab. The chain is built from TRBV7-6 and TRBJ1-2; a weak D match, TRBD1 (6 bases). Here the CDR3 DNA reads TGTGCCAGCAGCCAAAGGGGGTACAATGGCTACACCTTC. Its protein product is CASSQRGYNGYTF.